This T cell receptor (beta chain) was recovered during a study of control samples from healthy donors and cancer patients. Libraries were prepared by immunoSEQ multiplex PCR; TCRdb keeps only in-frame clonotypes and omits some of them. The data contain about 98,000 clones, under 95% of them singletons. V gave up 0 bases and J gave up 7 bases, with 16 bases separating them. The V gene's germline CDR1 is SGHTA and CDR2 FQGTGA. This CDR3 region has 16 residues. This TCR derives from a woman younger than 30 in good health. The sample consisted of blood. V usage is TRBV7-3 and J usage is TRBJ2-1; D may be TRBD2 (5 bases). DNA for the CDR3: TGTGCCAGCAGCTTAACAGAGCGGAGCCTGGGGAATGAGCAGTTCTTC. Its protein is CASSLTERSLGNEQFF. The full variable domain, with the rest looked up from reference TRBV7-3 and TRBJ2-1, is GAGVSQTPSNKVTEKGKYVELRCDPISGHTALYWYRQSLGQGPEFLIYFQGTGAADDSGLPNDRFFAVRPEGSVSTLKIQRTERGDSAVYLCASSLTERSLGNEQFFGPGTRLTVL.